This TCR beta chain was recovered during a study of Ad26.COV2.S vaccination and SARS-CoV-2 variants (dated by TCRdb to 2020 to 2022). Study-wide context: Vaccine-arm donors were drawn from COV1001, a multicentre, randomized, double-blind, placebo-controlled phase I-IIa trial of Ad26.COV2.S in healthy adults. Trial participants were randomized into five groups of five: low-dose or high-dose Ad26.COV2.S given once or twice, or placebo on both occasions. The specificity and breadth of SARS-CoV-2-reactive T cell receptors after Ad26.COV2.S vaccination were assessed by TCRbeta repertoire sequencing. Ad26.COV2.S was given intramuscularly at 5x10^10 or 1x10^11 viral particles, as a single shot or as two shots 56 days apart. The TCR-sequenced set comprised around 30 samples: around 20 Ad26.COV2.S vaccine recipients, 5 placebo recipients and 8 SARS-CoV-2 convalescent individuals. Blinding of investigators to trial group allocation was maintained during experiments and outcome assessment.

On the study overall, not on this receptor specifically: The study was not powered to compare responses between vaccine doses or regimens. After vaccination, substantial breadth of spike-specific CD8+ and CD4+ T cell responses was reported. Vaccine and placebo recipients had comparable non-spike TCR breadth, which fits with the vaccine containing only spike. The authors noted that total T cell responses may have been underestimated by the TCR breadth and depth analyses. Higher spike-specific TCR breadth was observed in Ad26.COV2.S recipients than in placebo recipients (P = 0.0014).

TCRbeta CDR3 regions were sequenced with the immunoSEQ Assay. After extraction, genomic DNA underwent amplification by bias-controlled multiplex PCR, followed by high-throughput sequencing. The authors' analysis ran thus. To quantify the absolute abundance of every unique TCRbeta CDR3 region, sequences were collapsed and filtered. T cell fraction was estimated by normalizing TCRbeta template counts to usable DNA, with usable DNA measured through amplification of reference genes found in all nucleated cells. Repertoire TCRs were annotated as SARS-CoV-2-specific by exact matching of V gene, CDR3 amino acid sequence and J gene to a known reactive TCR set. MIRA supplied the reference SARS-CoV-2 TCR set, which was filtered for enrichment in COVID-19-positive ImmuneCODE repertoires so that public or cross-reactive TCRs were removed. Using the MIRA antigens, annotated TCRs were further analysed by specific ORF or by position within an ORF. Breadth was defined as annotated unique rearrangements over total unique productive rearrangements; depth was the summed frequency of those rearrangements. Two-sided Wilcoxon rank-sum tests were used to compare TCR breadth between groups. TCRdb re-hosts the immuneACCESS table, in-frame sequences only. Its copies lack some clones; in the studies checked, an unresolved V gene accounts for under half of them, and the cause for the rest is not known. For V, J and clone size, that table is used; D and trimming come from the DNA. The sample table holds fewer than 500,000 clones, of which 90% were seen once. The top ten hold approximately 4.5% of the sample.

On this clone: It lacks a known antigen. The sample holds no much larger clone one base away, and base qualities are not on file.

Interpreted using the paper, the treatment or condition label stands for: over 15 received Ad26.COV2.S at low or high dose, single or two shots; 5 received placebo; per-sample allocation not given. For vaccine and placebo recipients, repertoires were sequenced using samples collected on day 63 after the first injection. In Cohort 1b, 20 to 25 adults aged 18-55 years were enrolled at a single site in Boston, USA, between 29 July and 7 August 2020. Ad26.COV2.S was a replication-incompetent adenovirus type 26 vector expressing a prefusion-stabilized SARS-CoV-2 spike protein from the original Wuhan strain. The material sequenced was peripheral blood, taken in a trial of Ad26.COV2.S vaccine versus placebo. This receptor was taken from a person aged 18-65 years who received the Ad26.COV2.S COVID-19 vaccine or a placebo.

The bases read TGTGCCAGCAGCTTGGTAGCGGGAGCTCCCTACGAGCAGTACTTC. Translated, it reads CASSLVAGAPYEQYF. The receptor chain draws on TRBV5-5 and TRBJ2-7; 9 bases in between match TRBD2. The CDR1 and CDR2 encoded by the germline V gene (reference sequence) are SGHKS and YYEKEE. There are 15 amino acids in the CDR3, from cysteine to phenylalanine inclusive. Only CDR3 DNA is held: 45 bases, read in frame from base 1. V lost 0 bases and J lost 2 bases, and the count of bases not matched to a germline gene is 3.